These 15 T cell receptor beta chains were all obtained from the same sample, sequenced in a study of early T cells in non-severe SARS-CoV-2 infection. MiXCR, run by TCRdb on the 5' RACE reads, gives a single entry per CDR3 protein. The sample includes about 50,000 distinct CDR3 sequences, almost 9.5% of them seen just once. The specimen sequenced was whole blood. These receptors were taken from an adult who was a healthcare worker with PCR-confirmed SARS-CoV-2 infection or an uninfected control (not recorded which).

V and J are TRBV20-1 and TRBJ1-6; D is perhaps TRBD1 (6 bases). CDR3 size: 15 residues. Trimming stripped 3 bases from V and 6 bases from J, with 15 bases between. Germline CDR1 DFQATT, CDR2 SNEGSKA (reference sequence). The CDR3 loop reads CSARVETGVNSPLHF. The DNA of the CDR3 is TGCAGTGCTAGGGTAGAGACAGGAGTTAATTCACCCCTCCACTTT.

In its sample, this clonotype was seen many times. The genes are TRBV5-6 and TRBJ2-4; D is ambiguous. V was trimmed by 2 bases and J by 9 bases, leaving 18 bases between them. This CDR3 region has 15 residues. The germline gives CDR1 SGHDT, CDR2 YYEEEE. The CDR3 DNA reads TGTGCCAGCAGCTTTGGAAAACTATCCCCACGCATTCAGTACTTC. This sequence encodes CASSFGKLSPRIQYF.

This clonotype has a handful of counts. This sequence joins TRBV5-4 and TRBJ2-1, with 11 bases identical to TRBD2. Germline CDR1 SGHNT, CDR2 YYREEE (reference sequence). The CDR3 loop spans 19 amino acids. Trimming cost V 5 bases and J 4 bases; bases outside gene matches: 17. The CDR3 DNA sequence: TGTGCCAGCAGTGGGAATGTACTAGCGGGAGTATATTCTTACAATGAGCAGTTCTTC. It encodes CASSGNVLAGVYSYNEQFF.

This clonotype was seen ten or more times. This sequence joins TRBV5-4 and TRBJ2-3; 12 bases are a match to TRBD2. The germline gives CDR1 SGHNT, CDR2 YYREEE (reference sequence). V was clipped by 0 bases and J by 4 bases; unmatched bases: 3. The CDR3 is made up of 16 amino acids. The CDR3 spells CASSLGLAGVSDTQYF. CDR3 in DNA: TGTGCCAGCAGCTTGGGACTAGCGGGAGTGTCAGATACGCAGTATTTT.

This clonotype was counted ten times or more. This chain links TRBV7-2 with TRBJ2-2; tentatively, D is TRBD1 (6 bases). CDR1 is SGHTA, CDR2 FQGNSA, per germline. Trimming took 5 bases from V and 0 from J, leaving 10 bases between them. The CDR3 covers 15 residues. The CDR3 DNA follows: TGTGCCAGCAGCAGACGGACAGCGAACACCGGGGAGCTGTTTTTT. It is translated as CASSRRTANTGELFF.

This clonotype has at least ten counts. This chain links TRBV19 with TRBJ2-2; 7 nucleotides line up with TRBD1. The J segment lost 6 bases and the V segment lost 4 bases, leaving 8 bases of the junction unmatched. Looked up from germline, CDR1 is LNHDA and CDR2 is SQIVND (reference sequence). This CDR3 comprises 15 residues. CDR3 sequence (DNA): TGTGCCAGTAGTACAACTAACAGGGGCCCCGGGGAGCTGTTTTTT. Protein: CASSTTNRGPGELFF.

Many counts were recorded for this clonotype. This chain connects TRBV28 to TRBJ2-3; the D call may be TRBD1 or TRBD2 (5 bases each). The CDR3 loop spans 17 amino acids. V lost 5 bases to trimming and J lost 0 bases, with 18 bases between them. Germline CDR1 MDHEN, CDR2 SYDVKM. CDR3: CASSQIPGAGSTDTQYF. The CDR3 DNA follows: TGTGCCAGCAGTCAGATCCCCGGGGCAGGGAGCACAGATACGCAGTATTTT.

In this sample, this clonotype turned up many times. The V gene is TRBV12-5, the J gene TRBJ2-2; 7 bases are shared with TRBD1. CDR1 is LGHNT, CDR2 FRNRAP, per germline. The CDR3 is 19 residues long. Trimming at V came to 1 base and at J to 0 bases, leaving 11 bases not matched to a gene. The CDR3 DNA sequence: TGTGCTAGTGGTTTGGCCTACAGGGGCAATTACGCGAACACCGGGGAGCTGTTTTTT. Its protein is CASGLAYRGNYANTGELFF.

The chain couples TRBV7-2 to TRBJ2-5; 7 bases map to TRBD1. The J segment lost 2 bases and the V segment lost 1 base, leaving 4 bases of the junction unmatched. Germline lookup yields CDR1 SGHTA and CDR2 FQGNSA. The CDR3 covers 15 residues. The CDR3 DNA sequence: TGTGCCAGCAGCTTAGTAGGCAGGGGGCAAGAGACCCAGTACTTC. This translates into CASSLVGRGQETQYF.

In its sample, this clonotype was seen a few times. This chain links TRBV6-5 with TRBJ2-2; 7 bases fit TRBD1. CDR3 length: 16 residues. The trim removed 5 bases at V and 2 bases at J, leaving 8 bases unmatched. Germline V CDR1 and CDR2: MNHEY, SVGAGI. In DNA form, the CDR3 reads TGTGCCAGCAGTCTCGCCGGGACAGCAAACACCGGGGAGCTGTTTTTT. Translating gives CASSLAGTANTGELFF.

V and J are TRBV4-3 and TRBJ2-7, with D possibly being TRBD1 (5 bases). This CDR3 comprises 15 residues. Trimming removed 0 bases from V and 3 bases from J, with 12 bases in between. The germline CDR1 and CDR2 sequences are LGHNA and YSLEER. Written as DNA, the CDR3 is TGCGCCAGCAGCCAAGAGCCAGGGCGATACTACGAGCAGTACTTC. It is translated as CASSQEPGRYYEQYF.

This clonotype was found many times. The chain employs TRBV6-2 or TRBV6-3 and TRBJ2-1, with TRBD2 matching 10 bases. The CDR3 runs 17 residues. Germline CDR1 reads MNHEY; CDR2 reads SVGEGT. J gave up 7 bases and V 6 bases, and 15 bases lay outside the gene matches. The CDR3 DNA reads TGTGCCAGCAGACCGGCTATAGCGGGAGGAGGGTCAAATGAGCAGTTCTTC. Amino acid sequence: CASRPAIAGGGSNEQFF.

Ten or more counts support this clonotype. Here the CDR3 DNA reads TGCGCCAGCAGACAACGTTGGCTAGCGGGATCCGGGGAGCTGTTTTTT. Amino acid sequence: CASRQRWLAGSGELFF. The rearrangement uses TRBV10-2 and TRBJ2-2, with 9 bases fitting TRBD2. V gave up 6 bases and J gave up 6 bases; unmatched junction bases: 11. The length of the CDR3 is 16 residues. Germline CDR1 reads WSHSY; CDR2 reads SAAADI.

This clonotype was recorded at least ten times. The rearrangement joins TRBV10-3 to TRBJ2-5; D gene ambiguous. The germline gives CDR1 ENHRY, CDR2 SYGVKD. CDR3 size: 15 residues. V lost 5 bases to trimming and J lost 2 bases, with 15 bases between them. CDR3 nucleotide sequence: TGTGCCATCAGTCTCTCCGAGCTTATGCAAGAGACCCAGTACTTC. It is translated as CAISLSELMQETQYF.

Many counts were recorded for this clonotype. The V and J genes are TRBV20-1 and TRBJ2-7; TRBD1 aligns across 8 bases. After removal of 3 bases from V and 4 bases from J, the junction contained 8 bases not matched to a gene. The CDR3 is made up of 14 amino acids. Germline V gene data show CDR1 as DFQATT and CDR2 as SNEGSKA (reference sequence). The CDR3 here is CSASLGTGRYEQYF. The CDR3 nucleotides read TGCAGTGCTAGTTTGGGGACAGGTCGGTACGAGCAGTACTTC.